This T cell receptor beta chain stems from a study of T cells in Graves' hyperthyroidism and ophthalmopathy. After removal of 2 bases from V and 0 bases from J, the junction contained 10 bases not matched to a gene. CDR1 is DFQATT, CDR2 SNEGSKA, per germline (reference sequence). This CDR3 is 16 amino acids long. There were TCR beta CDR3 regions amplified from RNA transcripts. The primer set for the first-round RT-PCR of the TCR CDR3 was HTBI. TCRdb reprocessed the multiplex PCR reads with MiXCR, giving one entry per CDR3 protein. The data show about 570,000 distinct CDR3 sequences, 14% seen once. This clonotype has a single count.

The receptor was derived from a woman in her forties with Graves' hyperthyroidism. The sample was blood. The genes are TRBV20-1 and TRBJ2-7; TRBD1 agrees at 7 bases. CDR3 sequence: CSARHRRDSDSYEQYF. In DNA form, the CDR3 reads TGCAGTGCTAGACACCGCCGGGACAGTGACTCCTACGAGCAGTACTTC.